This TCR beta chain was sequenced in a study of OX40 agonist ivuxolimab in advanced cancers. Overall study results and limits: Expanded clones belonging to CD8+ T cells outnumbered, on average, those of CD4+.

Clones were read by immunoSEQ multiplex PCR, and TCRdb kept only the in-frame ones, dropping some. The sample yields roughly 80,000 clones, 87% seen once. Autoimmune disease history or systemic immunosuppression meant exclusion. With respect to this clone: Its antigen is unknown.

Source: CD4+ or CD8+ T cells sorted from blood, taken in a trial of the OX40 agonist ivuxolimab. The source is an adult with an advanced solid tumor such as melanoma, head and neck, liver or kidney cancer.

The CDR3 is CASSQSPTAGGGGYTF. The CDR3, as DNA: TGCGCCAGCAGCCAAAGCCCCACCGCAGGAGGGGGTGGCTACACCTTC. The chain carries TRBV4-3 and TRBJ1-2; D may be TRBD1 (6 bases). Germline values: CDR1 LGHNA, CDR2 YSLEER. V was clipped by 2 bases and J by 7 bases, with 20 bases between them. The CDR3 loop spans 16 amino acids.